This TCR beta chain was documented in a study of beta chain features in type 1 diabetes. The study's findings and limits: The analysis here could not establish whether HLA type shapes TCRB rearrangement. Moderate but significant shortening of TCRB CDR3s was recorded in all four CD4+ subsets from Type 1 diabetes patients.

As concerns this clone: The antigen remains undetermined.

The whole isolated RNA underwent reverse transcription, so sequencing captured expressed TCRB transcripts. Deep immunoSEQ sequencing covered naive, central memory and regulatory T cell samples. Sequencing was performed with immunoSEQ multiplex PCR; in TCRdb, only in-frame clones are kept and a portion is missing. The data contain nearly 700,000 clones, roughly 13% of them singletons. The single heparinised draw taken from each donor contained around 100 mL of blood on average. Trimming took 4 bases from V and 15 from J; bases not matched to a gene: 13. The V gene's germline CDR1 is SGHDN and CDR2 FVKESK. This CDR3 has 15 amino acids.

Input material: naive CD4+ T cells from blood. This chain joins TRBV14 and TRBJ1-4; 11 nucleotides agree with TRBD1. The receptor was derived from a young man with type 1 diabetes. The CDR3 here is CASSPSGTGGRGVFF. CDR3 in DNA: TGTGCCAGCAGCCCCTCCGGGACAGGGGGACGAGGAGTGTTTTTT.